Listed below are T cell receptor beta chains from one sample, sequenced in a study of beta chain features in type 1 diabetes. Data came from immunoSEQ multiplex PCR; TCRdb stores just in-frame clones and leaves some out. The sample lists 450,000 or so clones; about an eighth were seen once. Material for sequencing was naive CD4+ T cells from blood. Receptors were obtained from a woman in her late teens or twenties in good health. Both conserved end residues are part of each CDR3. D genes are given only for firm matches. Some rows have no size entry. The others give once, few or many, or a class for an expanded clone.

V,size,D,J,CDR3,DNA
TRBV5-6,few,-,TRBJ2-1,CASKKFSGYNEQFF,TGTGCCAGCAAAAAATTCTCCGGCTACAATGAGCAGTTCTTC
TRBV6-5,few,TRBD1,TRBJ2-1,CASRSLDREVDEQFF,TGTGCCAGCAGGTCCTTGGACAGGGAGGTCGATGAGCAGTTCTTC
TRBV4-3,-,-,TRBJ1-6,CASSQAHRAYYNSPLHF,TGCGCCAGCAGCCAAGCCCACAGGGCCTACTATAATTCACCCCTCCACTTT
TRBV9,-,-,TRBJ1-2,CASSVGVGLNYGYTF,TGTGCCAGCAGCGTAGGGGTAGGGTTGAACTATGGCTACACCTTC
TRBV7-2,few,TRBD2,TRBJ2-1,CASSLEAGSNEQFF,TGTGCCAGCAGCTTAGAAGCGGGGAGTAATGAGCAGTTCTTC
TRBV9,-,-,TRBJ1-1,CASSVSGTATEAFF,TGTGCCAGCAGCGTATCCGGGACGGCCACTGAAGCTTTCTTT
TRBV13,-,TRBD1,TRBJ2-7,CASSLRTGNYEQYF,TGTGCCAGCAGCTTAAGGACAGGGAACTACGAGCAGTACTTC
TRBV2,-,-,TRBJ2-3,CASSEARGVGQYF,TGTGCCAGCAGTGAAGCGCGCGGCGTTGGGCAGTATTTT
TRBV11-1,-,-,TRBJ2-5,CASSPQAVQETQYF,TGTGCCAGCAGCCCCCAAGCGGTCCAAGAGACCCAGTACTTC
TRBV7-9,-,TRBD1,TRBJ1-2,CASSRQGVGYGYTF,TGTGCCAGCAGCCGACAGGGGGTCGGCTATGGCTACACCTTC
TRBV25-1,few,-,TRBJ1-1,CASSDHGRKNTEAFF,TGTGCCAGCAGTGACCATGGGAGGAAGAACACTGAAGCTTTCTTT
TRBV9,few,-,TRBJ1-1,CASSVTGHRNTEAFF,TGTGCCAGCAGCGTCACGGGGCATAGGAACACTGAAGCTTTCTTT
TRBV15,-,TRBD2,TRBJ2-3,CATSRYGAGVREDTQYF,TGTGCCACCAGCAGATACGGAGCGGGAGTGAGGGAAGATACGCAGTATTTT
TRBV30,-,-,TRBJ1-3,CAWDVNGSGNTIYF,TGTGCCTGGGACGTGAATGGTTCTGGAAACACCATATATTTT
TRBV7-3,few,TRBD2,TRBJ2-2,CASSLVRTSGNTGELFF,TGTGCCAGCAGCTTAGTAAGGACTAGCGGCAACACCGGGGAGCTGTTTTTT
TRBV5-6,-,-,TRBJ2-3,CASSLRDDPSGTDTQYF,TGTGCCAGCAGCCTCCGGGACGATCCCTCCGGCACAGATACGCAGTATTTT
TRBV7-3,few,-,TRBJ2-7,CASSLIHSYEQYF,TGTGCCAGCAGCTTAATCCATTCCTACGAGCAGTACTTC
TRBV25-1,few,TRBD1,TRBJ2-7,CASSELGTATNEQYF,TGTGCCAGCAGTGAATTGGGGACAGCGACAAACGAGCAGTACTTC
TRBV4-1,-,TRBD1,TRBJ1-6,CASSRFEGTGYNSPLHF,TGCGCCAGCAGCCGCTTCGAAGGGACAGGATATAATTCACCCCTCCACTTT
TRBV7-3,once,TRBD2,TRBJ2-5,CASSLAGGGETQYF,TGTGCCAGCAGCCTGGCGGGAGGCGGAGAGACCCAGTACTTC
TRBV27,-,-,TRBJ2-3,CASSPRAGTSTDTQYF,TGTGCCAGCAGTCCTCGAGCGGGTACTAGCACAGATACGCAGTATTTT
TRBV5-4,-,TRBD2,TRBJ2-3,CASSLAGGTDTQYF,TGTGCCAGCAGCTTGGCCGGGGGGACAGATACGCAGTATTTT
TRBV18,-,-,TRBJ2-7,CASSQTGSPLAEYEQYF,TGTGCCAGCTCACAGACGGGCTCTCCTTTGGCGGAGTACGAGCAGTACTTC
TRBV7-2,-,-,TRBJ2-5,CASSLSQGRAETQYF,TGTGCCAGCAGCTTAAGTCAGGGGAGGGCGGAGACCCAGTACTTC
TRBV2,few,-,TRBJ2-3,CASSASNGDTQYF,TGTGCCAGCAGTGCTAGCAACGGGGATACGCAGTATTTT
TRBV7-2,few,-,TRBJ2-7,CASSLLRPEVSGEQYF,TGTGCCAGCAGCCTTCTTAGGCCGGAGGTATCTGGCGAGCAGTACTTC
TRBV11-1,few,-,TRBJ2-3,CASWGWGPTDTQYF,TGTGCCAGCTGGGGCTGGGGCCCCACAGATACGCAGTATTTT
TRBV23-1,-,-,TRBJ2-7,CASNLPRGEDEQYF,TGCGCCAGCAACCTACCCCGCGGGGAGGACGAGCAGTACTTC
TRBV6-4,-,-,TRBJ2-1,CVSRNVATCPNNEQFF,TGTGTCAGCAGAAACGTAGCCACCTGCCCTAACAATGAGCAGTTCTTC
TRBV4-3,-,-,TRBJ2-7,CASSQGLASSYEQYF,TGCGCCAGCAGCCAAGGATTAGCGAGCTCCTACGAGCAGTACTTC
TRBV4-1,few,-,TRBJ2-2,CASSSRPIAVTRTGELFF,TGCGCCAGCAGCTCCCGGCCAATAGCGGTGACGCGGACCGGGGAGCTGTTTTTT
TRBV23-1,few,-,TRBJ1-1,CASSQSMGPEAFF,TGCGCCAGCAGTCAATCAATGGGGCCTGAAGCTTTCTTT
TRBV7-9,-,-,TRBJ1-2,CASSLELAAYGYTF,TGTGCCAGCAGCTTAGAATTGGCCGCCTATGGCTACACCTTC
TRBV7-9,few,-,TRBJ2-1,CASSSQGYNEQFF,TGTGCCAGCAGCTCCCAGGGTTACAATGAGCAGTTCTTC
TRBV5-1,-,-,TRBJ1-5,CASALGGGQPQHF,TGCGCCAGCGCCCTCGGAGGGGGTCAGCCCCAGCATTTT
TRBV7-9,-,TRBD2,TRBJ2-1,CASSFSPGTSGYNEQFF,TGTGCCAGCAGCTTCTCCCCTGGGACTAGCGGATACAATGAGCAGTTCTTC
TRBV25-1,few,-,TRBJ2-5,CASSVAGSRTQYF,TGTGCCAGCAGTGTCGCAGGCAGCAGGACCCAGTACTTC
TRBV5-6,few,-,TRBJ2-7,CASSFAGSGVEQYF,TGTGCCAGCAGCTTCGCGGGTTCAGGGGTGGAGCAGTACTTC
TRBV30,few,-,TRBJ1-2,CAWSLRQAGYTF,TGTGCCTGGAGTTTACGACAGGCTGGCTACACCTTC
TRBV4-3,few,TRBD1,TRBJ2-4,CASSPRTGAKNIQYF,TGCGCCAGCAGCCCCAGGACAGGAGCCAAAAACATTCAGTACTTC
TRBV30,-,-,TRBJ2-5,CAWRGPRRYQETQYF,TGTGCCTGGAGGGGGCCCAGGAGGTACCAAGAGACCCAGTACTTC
TRBV7-9,-,-,TRBJ1-2,CASSLVYGTGNHGYTF,TGTGCCAGCAGCTTAGTCTACGGAACAGGGAACCATGGCTACACCTTC
TRBV29-1,-,-,TRBJ1-2,CSGTTNYGYTF,TGCAGCGGTACGACTAACTATGGCTACACCTTC
TRBV29-1,-,TRBD2,TRBJ2-7,CSAASGVSYEQYF,TGCAGCGCCGCTAGCGGGGTCTCCTACGAGCAGTACTTC
TRBV28,few,TRBD1,TRBJ2-5,CASSPRQGARETQYF,TGTGCCAGCAGTCCACGACAGGGGGCTAGGGAGACCCAGTACTTC
TRBV4-2,few,-,TRBJ2-7,CASSLMYSLGQGPPYEQYF,TGTGCCAGCAGCCTGATGTACTCATTGGGGCAGGGGCCACCATACGAGCAGTACTTC
TRBV7-9,-,TRBD1,TRBJ1-2,CASSFFWLRSGQINGYTF,TGTGCCAGCAGCTTCTTTTGGTTGAGGTCGGGACAGATTAATGGCTACACCTTC
TRBV7-8,few,-,TRBJ2-6,CASSPRRVGANVLTF,TGTGCCAGCAGCCCCCGCCGCGTTGGGGCCAACGTCCTGACTTTC
TRBV18,few,-,TRBJ2-3,CASSPPNTFTDTQYF,TGTGCCAGCTCACCCCCGAACACTTTCACAGATACGCAGTATTTT
TRBV15,-,TRBD2,TRBJ2-1,CATSRDLDRRGEFF,TGTGCCACCAGCAGAGACCTTGATCGGCGGGGGGAATTCTTC
TRBV7-2,few,TRBD1,TRBJ2-7,CASSLATGSPYEQYF,TGTGCCAGCAGCTTAGCGACAGGGAGCCCCTACGAGCAGTACTTC
TRBV28,-,-,TRBJ2-1,CASTIVGPYNEQFF,TGTGCCAGCACGATTGTGGGGCCCTACAATGAGCAGTTCTTC
TRBV19,few,TRBD2,TRBJ2-1,CASSIWRTSGLDEQFF,TGTGCCAGTAGTATTTGGAGGACTAGCGGTCTCGATGAGCAGTTCTTC
TRBV20-1,-,-,TRBJ2-3,CSAALNTQYF,TGCAGTGCTGCCTTAAATACGCAGTATTTT